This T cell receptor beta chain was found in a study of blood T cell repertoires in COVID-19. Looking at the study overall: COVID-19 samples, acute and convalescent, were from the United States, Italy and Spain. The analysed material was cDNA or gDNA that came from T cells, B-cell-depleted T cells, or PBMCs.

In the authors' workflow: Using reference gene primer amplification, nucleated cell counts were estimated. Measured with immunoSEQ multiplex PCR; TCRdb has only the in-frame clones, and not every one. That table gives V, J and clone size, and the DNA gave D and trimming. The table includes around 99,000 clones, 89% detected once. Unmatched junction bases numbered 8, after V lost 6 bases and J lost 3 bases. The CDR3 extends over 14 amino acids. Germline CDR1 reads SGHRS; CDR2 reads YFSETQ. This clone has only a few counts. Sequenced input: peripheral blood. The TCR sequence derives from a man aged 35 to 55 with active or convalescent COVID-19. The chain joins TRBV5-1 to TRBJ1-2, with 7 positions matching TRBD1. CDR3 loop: CASTQDGQDYGYTF. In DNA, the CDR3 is TGCGCCAGCACCCAGGACGGACAGGACTATGGCTACACCTTC. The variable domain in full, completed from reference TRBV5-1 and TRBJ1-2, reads KAGVTQTPRYLIKTRGQQVTLSCSPISGHRSVSWYQQTPGQGLQFLFEYFSETQRNKGNFPGRFSGRQFSNSRSEMNVSTLELGDSALYLCASTQDGQDYGYTFGSGTRLTVV.